These T cell receptor beta chains were read from a single sample in a study of T cell responses to AZD1222 COVID-19 vaccine. TCRdb's table, derived via immunoSEQ multiplex PCR, lists solely in-frame clones and lacks some. The sample records about 210,000 clones, about 94% being singletons. Sequences were derived from peripheral blood, sampled 28 days after the second dose of the MenACWY control vaccine. The receptors originated from an adult who received the MenACWY meningococcal vaccine as a control. Both conserved end residues are part of each CDR3. Fields, in order: V gene, clone size, D gene, J gene, CDR3 protein, CDR3 DNA. A D gene is named only where the DNA matches it firmly. Clone size is shown for a subset of rows, as once, few, many or a class of expanded clone.

TRBV4-3	.	TRBD1	TRBJ1-6	CASSQRTTGVNSPLHF	TGCGCCAGCAGCCAACGCACGACAGGGGTTAATTCACCCCTCCACTTT
TRBV9	.	.	TRBJ2-7	CASSVRPVGVEQYF	TGTGCCAGCAGCGTTCGTCCGGTTGGAGTAGAGCAGTACTTC
TRBV2	.	.	TRBJ2-7	CASTTDSTYEQYF	TGTGCCAGCACCACAGACTCAACCTACGAGCAGTACTTC
TRBV9	.	TRBD2	TRBJ2-7	CASTPGLAGSSYEQYF	TGTGCCAGTACCCCGGGGCTAGCGGGGAGCTCCTACGAGCAGTACTTC
TRBV5-1	.	TRBD1	TRBJ1-6	CASSADRENSPLHF	TGCGCCAGCAGTGCAGACAGGGAAAACTCACCCCTCCACTTT
TRBV2	.	.	TRBJ1-6	CASIGPRQSGSPLHF	TGTGCCAGCATTGGTCCGCGACAAAGCGGATCACCCCTCCACTTT
TRBV28	.	.	TRBJ1-3	CASSLWAESASGNTIYF	TGTGCCAGCAGCCTGTGGGCCGAGTCTGCTTCTGGAAACACCATATATTTT
TRBV4-1	.	TRBD1	TRBJ1-2	CASSPAPGQGNYGYTF	TGCGCCAGCAGCCCCGCCCCGGGACAGGGGAACTATGGCTACACCTTC
TRBV12-3/TRBV12-4	.	.	TRBJ2-7	CASSPQGWEQYF	TGTGCCAGCAGCCCCCAGGGTTGGGAGCAGTACTTC
TRBV19	once	.	TRBJ1-2	CASRGTKPGPRPPFGGYTF	TGTGCCAGTAGAGGTACCAAACCGGGACCGAGACCTCCTTTTGGCGGCTACACCTTC
TRBV28	.	.	TRBJ1-1	CASSLTVNTEAFF	TGTGCCAGCAGTTTGACAGTGAACACTGAAGCTTTCTTT
TRBV6-1	.	.	TRBJ2-7	CASSEMTHSPYEQYF	TGTGCCAGCAGTGAAATGACTCACAGTCCCTACGAGCAGTACTTC
TRBV6-5	.	.	TRBJ2-5	CASSYSGGQETQYF	TGTGCCAGCAGTTACTCCGGGGGACAAGAGACCCAGTACTTC
TRBV13	.	.	TRBJ2-3	CASSLYSGTQYF	TGTGCCAGCAGCCTATATAGTGGTACGCAGTATTTT
TRBV3-1/TRBV3-2	.	.	TRBJ2-2	CASSPSGANTGELFF	TGTGCCAGCAGCCCCAGCGGAGCGAACACCGGGGAGCTGTTTTTT
TRBV28	.	.	TRBJ2-2	CASSDMTTRTGELFF	TGTGCCAGCAGCGATATGACTACCCGCACCGGGGAGCTGTTTTTT
TRBV5-1	.	.	TRBJ1-4	CASSLALSGRDNEKLFF	TGCGCCAGCAGCTTGGCTCTTTCCGGGCGGGATAATGAAAAACTGTTTTTT